This note documents a single T cell receptor beta chain sequence. The sample originates from a study of control samples from healthy donors and cancer patients. Using immunoSEQ multiplex PCR, the repertoire was profiled, and TCRdb retains in-frame clones only, with some absent. The data hold around 99,000 clones, with around nine tenths observed a single time. Germline V gene lookup returns CDR1 LNHDA and CDR2 SQIVND (reference sequence). The V end was cut by 9 bases, the J end by 8 bases, with 13 bases between. This CDR3 has 11 amino acids. The sequenced sample was blood. The TCR sequence derives from a human donor in good health. The donor label of this sample is uncertain. V usage is TRBV19 and J usage is TRBJ1-2, with D maybe TRBD1 (5 bases). CDR3 DNA sequence: TGTGCCAGCGGGACCGTTCGCGGCTACACCTTC. It is translated as CASGTVRGYTF. The variable domain in full, completed from reference TRBV19 and TRBJ1-2, reads DGGITQSPKYLFRKEGQNVTLSCEQNLNHDAMYWYRQDPGQGLRLIYYSQIVNDFQKGDIAEGYSVSREKKESFPLTVTSAQKNPTAFYLCASGTVRGYTFGSGTRLTVV.